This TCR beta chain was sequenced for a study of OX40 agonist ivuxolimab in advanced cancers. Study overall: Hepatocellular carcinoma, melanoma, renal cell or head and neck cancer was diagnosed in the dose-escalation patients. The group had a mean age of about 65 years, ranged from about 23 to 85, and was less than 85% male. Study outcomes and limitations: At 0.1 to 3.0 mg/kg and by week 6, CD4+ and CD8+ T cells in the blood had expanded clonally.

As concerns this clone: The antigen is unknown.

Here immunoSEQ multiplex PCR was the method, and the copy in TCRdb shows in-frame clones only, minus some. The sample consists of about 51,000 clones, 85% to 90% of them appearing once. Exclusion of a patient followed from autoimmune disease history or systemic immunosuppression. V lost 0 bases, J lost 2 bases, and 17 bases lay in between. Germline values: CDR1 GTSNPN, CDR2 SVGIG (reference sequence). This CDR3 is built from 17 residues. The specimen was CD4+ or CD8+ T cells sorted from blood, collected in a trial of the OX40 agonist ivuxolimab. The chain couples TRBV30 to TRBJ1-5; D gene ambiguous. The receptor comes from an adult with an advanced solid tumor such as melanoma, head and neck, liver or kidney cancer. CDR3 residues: CAWSVPPLSWGNQPQHF. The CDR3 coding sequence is TGTGCCTGGAGTGTACCCCCCCTGAGCTGGGGCAATCAGCCCCAGCATTTT.